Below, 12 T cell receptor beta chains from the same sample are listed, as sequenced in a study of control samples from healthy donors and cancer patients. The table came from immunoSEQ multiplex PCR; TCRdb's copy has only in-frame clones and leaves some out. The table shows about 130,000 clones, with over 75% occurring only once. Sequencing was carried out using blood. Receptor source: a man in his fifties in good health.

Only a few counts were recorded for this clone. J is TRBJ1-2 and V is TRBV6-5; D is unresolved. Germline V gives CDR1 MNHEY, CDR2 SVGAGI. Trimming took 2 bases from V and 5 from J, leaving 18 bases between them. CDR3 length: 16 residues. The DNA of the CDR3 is TGTGCCAGCAGTTACGTCCGGTCCTCGGATCTTTATGGCTACACCTTC. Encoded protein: CASSYVRSSDLYGYTF.

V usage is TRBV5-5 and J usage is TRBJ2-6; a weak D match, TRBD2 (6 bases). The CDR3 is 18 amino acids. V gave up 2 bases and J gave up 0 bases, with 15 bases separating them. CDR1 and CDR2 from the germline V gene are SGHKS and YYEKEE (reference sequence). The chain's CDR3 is CASSFGGARPSGANVLTF. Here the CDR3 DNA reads TGTGCCAGCAGCTTTGGAGGGGCGCGACCCTCTGGGGCCAACGTCCTGACTTTC.

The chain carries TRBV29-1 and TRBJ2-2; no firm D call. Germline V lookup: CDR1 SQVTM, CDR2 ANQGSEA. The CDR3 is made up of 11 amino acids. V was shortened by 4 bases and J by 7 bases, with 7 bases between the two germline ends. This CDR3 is CSVAVGGELFF. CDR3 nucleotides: TGCAGCGTTGCGGTGGGCGGGGAGCTGTTTTTT.

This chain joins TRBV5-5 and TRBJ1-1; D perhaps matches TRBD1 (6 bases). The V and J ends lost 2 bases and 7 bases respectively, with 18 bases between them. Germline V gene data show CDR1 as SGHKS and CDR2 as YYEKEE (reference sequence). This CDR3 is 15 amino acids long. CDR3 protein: CASSFSDSWGDEAFF. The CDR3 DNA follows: TGTGCCAGCAGCTTTTCGGACAGTTGGGGGGATGAAGCTTTCTTT.

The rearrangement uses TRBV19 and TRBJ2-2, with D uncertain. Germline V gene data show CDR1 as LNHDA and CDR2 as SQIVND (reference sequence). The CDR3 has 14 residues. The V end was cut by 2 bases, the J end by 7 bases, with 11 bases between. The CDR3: CASSIRSRGGELFF. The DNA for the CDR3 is TGTGCCAGTAGTATAAGAAGTCGAGGCGGGGAGCTGTTTTTT.

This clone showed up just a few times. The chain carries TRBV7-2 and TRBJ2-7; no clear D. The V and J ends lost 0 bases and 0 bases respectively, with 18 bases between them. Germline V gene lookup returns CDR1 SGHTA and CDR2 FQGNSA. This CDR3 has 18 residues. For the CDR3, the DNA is TGTGCCAGCAGCTTAGCGGTCAGTAAGGGATCCAGCTCCTACGAGCAGTACTTC. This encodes CASSLAVSKGSSSYEQYF.

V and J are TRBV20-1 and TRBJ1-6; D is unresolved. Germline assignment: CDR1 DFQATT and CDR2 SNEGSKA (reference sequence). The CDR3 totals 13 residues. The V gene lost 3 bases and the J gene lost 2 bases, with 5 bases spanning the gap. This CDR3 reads CSASVAYNSPLHF. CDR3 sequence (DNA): TGCAGTGCTAGTGTGGCCTATAATTCACCCCTCCACTTT.

The CDR3 loop is CASSSPDTRKAFF. The CDR3 DNA sequence: TGTGCCAGCAGCTCCCCAGACACCAGGAAGGCTTTCTTT. The chain joins TRBV6-5 to TRBJ1-1; D unresolved. V lost 6 bases and J lost 11, with 19 bases in between. The length of the CDR3 is 13 residues. Germline V lookup: CDR1 MNHEY, CDR2 SVGAGI.

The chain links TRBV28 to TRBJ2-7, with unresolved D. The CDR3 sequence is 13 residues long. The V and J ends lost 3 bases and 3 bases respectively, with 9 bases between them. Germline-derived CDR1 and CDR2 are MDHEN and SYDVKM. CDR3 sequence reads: CASSLYESYEQYF. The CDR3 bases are TGTGCCAGCAGTTTGTACGAAAGCTACGAGCAGTACTTC.

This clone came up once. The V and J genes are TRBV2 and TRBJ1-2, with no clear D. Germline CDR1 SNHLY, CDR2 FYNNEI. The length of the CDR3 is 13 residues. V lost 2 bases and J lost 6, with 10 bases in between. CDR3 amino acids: CASSELKENGYTF. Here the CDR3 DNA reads TGTGCCAGCAGTGAATTGAAGGAGAATGGCTACACCTTC.

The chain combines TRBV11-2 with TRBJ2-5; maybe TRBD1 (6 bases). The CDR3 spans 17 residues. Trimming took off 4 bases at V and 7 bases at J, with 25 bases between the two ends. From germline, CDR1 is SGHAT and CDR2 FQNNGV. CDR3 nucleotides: TGTGCCAGCAGCTATGAACTCCCGGGACACCACGCATGGACCCAGTACTTC. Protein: CASSYELPGHHAWTQYF.

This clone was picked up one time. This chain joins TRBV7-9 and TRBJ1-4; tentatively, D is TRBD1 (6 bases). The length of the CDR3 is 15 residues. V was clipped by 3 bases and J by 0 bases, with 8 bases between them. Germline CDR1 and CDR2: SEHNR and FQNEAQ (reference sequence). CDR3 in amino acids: CASSLTGATNEKLFF. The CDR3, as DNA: TGTGCCAGCAGCTTGACAGGCGCAACTAATGAAAAACTGTTTTTT.